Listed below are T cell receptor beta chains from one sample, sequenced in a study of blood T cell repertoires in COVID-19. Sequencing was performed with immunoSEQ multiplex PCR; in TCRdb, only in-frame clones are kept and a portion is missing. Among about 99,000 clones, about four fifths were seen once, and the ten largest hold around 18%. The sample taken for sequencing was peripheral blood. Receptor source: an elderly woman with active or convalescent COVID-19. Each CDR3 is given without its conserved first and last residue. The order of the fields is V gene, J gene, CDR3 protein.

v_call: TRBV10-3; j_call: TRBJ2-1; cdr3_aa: AISETAGVLNEQF
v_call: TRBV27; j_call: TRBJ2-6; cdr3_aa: ASSAGFSGANVLT
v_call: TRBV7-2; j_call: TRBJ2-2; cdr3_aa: ASSLAMGWGRGNTGELF
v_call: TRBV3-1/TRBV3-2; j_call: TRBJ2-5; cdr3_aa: ASSLLAGGGGETQY
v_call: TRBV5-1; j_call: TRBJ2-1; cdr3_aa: ASSRTSGSGNEQF
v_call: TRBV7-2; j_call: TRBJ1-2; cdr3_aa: ASSPVGQVYGYT
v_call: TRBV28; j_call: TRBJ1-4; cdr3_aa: ASSFSSGQINEKLF
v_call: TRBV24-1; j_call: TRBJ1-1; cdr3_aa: ATSGSGQGNTEAF
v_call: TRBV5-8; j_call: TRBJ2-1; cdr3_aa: ASSFYGRQF
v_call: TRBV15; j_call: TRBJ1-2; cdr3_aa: ATSRGRWDGGYT
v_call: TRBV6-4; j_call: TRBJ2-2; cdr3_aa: ASSAQTSFGELF
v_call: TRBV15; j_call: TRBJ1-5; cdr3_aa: ATSWGGDQPQH
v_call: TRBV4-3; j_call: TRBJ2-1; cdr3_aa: ASSQDLGLAVSSYNEQF
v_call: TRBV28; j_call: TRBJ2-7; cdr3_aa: ASSPDTSYEQY
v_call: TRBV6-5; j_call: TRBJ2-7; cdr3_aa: ASSRASGRNEQY
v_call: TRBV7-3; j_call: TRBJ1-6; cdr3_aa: ASRGGSDNSPLH
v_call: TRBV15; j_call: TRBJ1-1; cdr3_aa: ATSSGSDWGRKMNTEAF
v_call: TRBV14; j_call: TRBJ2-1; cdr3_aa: ASQEGLAGGRQF
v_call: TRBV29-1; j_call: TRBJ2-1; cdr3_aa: SVTRLAGGHYNEQF
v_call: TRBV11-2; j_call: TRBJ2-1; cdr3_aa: ASSEGLADYNEQF
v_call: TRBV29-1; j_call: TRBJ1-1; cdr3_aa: SVFKAGGTNTEAF
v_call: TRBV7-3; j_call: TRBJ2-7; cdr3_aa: ASSPMGIKEQY
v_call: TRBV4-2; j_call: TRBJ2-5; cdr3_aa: ASSQVLAGGGGKTQY
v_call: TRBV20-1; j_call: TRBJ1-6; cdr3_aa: SAEGRVILH
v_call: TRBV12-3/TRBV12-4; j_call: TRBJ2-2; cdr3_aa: ASGRTNTGELF
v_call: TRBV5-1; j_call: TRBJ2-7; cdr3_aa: ASRTGGAAYEQY
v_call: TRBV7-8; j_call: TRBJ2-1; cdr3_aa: ASSLPPGGASSYNEQF
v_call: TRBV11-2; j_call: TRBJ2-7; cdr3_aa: ASSFVQGSYEQY
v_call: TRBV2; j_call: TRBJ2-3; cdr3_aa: ASSEQDWADTQY
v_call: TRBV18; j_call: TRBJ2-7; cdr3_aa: ASSPGQGSSYEQY
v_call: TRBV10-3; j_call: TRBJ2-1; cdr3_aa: AIRPGGPVVNEQF
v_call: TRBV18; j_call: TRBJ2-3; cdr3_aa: ASSPPSLLSTDTQY
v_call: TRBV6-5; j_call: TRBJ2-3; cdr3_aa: ASSPRPDRDTQY
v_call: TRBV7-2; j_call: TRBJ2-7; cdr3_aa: ASRRTSGRGSEQY
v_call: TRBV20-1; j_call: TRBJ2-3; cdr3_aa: SARRGDTQY
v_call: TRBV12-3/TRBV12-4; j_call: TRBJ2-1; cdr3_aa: ASRGTEYNEQF
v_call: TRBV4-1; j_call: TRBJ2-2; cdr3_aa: ASSQHGLGTDGELF
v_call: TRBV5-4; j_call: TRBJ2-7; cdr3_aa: ASSLELAGYEQY
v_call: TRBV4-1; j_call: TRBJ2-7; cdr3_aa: ASSQDTGQGSYEQY
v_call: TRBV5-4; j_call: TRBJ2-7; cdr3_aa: ASSVGGVRYEQY
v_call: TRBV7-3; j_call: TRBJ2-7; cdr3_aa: ASSLESQYEQY
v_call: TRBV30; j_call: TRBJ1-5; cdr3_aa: AWATRGNQPQH
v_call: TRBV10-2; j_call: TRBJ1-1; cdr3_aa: ASSRGYDTEAF
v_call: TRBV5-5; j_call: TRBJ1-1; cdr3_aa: ASSLVPGGFGTEAF
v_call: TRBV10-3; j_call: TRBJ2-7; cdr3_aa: AISDRDSTYEQY
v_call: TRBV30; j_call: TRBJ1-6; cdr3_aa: ACLGGSSYNSPLH
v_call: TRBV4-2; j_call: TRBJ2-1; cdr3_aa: ASSPPGLEPMKQF
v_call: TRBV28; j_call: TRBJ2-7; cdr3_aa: ASSLNYYEQY
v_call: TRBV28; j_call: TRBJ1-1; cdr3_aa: ASSLTVLRGAF
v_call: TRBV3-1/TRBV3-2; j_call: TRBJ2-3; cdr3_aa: ASRAGAVDTQY
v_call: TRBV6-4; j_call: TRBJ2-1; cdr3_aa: ASSELAGVFGEQF
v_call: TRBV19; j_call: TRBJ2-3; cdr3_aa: ASSIGPGGTDTQY
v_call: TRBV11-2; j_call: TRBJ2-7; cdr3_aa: ASSLTRDRLYEQY